The rows below give T cell receptor beta chains drawn from one sample of a study of CD8+ T cells in alopecia areata. TCRdb's copy holds only in-frame clones and misses some; the assay was immunoSEQ multiplex PCR. The sample yields 100,000 to 150,000 clones, about 59% seen once. The source material was CD4+ T cells sorted from blood, sampled at week 4, from a patient treated with tofacitinib. The receptor set was obtained from a human donor with alopecia areata. Each CDR3 is given with its conserved first and last residue. Fields, in order: clone size, V gene, J gene, CDR3 length, D gene, CDR3 protein, CDR3 DNA. D genes are given only for firm matches. The size entry is marked missing in some rows and otherwise reads once, few, many or a size class.

clone size: -; V gene: TRBV7-6; J gene: TRBJ2-3; CDR3 length: 17; D gene: TRBD2; CDR3 protein: CASSSLSSGRRTDTQYF; CDR3 DNA: TGTGCCAGCAGCTCCCTATCTAGCGGGAGAAGAACAGATACGCAGTATTTT
clone size: -; V gene: TRBV5-1; J gene: TRBJ2-3; CDR3 length: 15; D gene: -; CDR3 protein: CASSLEGRSTDTQYF; CDR3 DNA: TGCGCCAGCAGCTTGGAAGGACGTAGCACAGATACGCAGTATTTT
clone size: -; V gene: TRBV29-1; J gene: TRBJ2-2; CDR3 length: 15; D gene: -; CDR3 protein: CSVEKGARATGELFF; CDR3 DNA: TGCAGCGTTGAAAAAGGAGCCCGCGCCACCGGGGAGCTGTTTTTT
clone size: -; V gene: TRBV29-1; J gene: TRBJ1-2; CDR3 length: 13; D gene: TRBD1; CDR3 protein: CSVRGLLGYGYTF; CDR3 DNA: TGCAGCGTCAGGGGGCTTCTCGGCTATGGCTACACCTTC
clone size: few; V gene: TRBV28; J gene: TRBJ2-4; CDR3 length: 12; D gene: -; CDR3 protein: CASSAGLAIQYF; CDR3 DNA: TGTGCCAGCAGTGCGGGATTGGCCATTCAGTACTTC
clone size: few; V gene: TRBV30; J gene: TRBJ2-3; CDR3 length: 15; D gene: TRBD2; CDR3 protein: CAWSVQAGEADTQYF; CDR3 DNA: TGTGCCTGGAGTGTACAAGCGGGAGAGGCAGATACGCAGTATTTT
clone size: -; V gene: TRBV6-5; J gene: TRBJ1-2; CDR3 length: 14; D gene: -; CDR3 protein: CASSRGTAAYGYTF; CDR3 DNA: TGTGCCAGCAGTCGAGGGACCGCGGCCTATGGCTACACCTTC
clone size: -; V gene: TRBV5-1; J gene: TRBJ2-7; CDR3 length: 14; D gene: TRBD1; CDR3 protein: CASSLVDRDDEQYF; CDR3 DNA: TGCGCCAGCAGCTTGGTGGACAGGGACGACGAGCAGTACTTC
clone size: -; V gene: TRBV29-1; J gene: TRBJ1-2; CDR3 length: 14; D gene: TRBD1; CDR3 protein: CSVPSLQGVWGYTF; CDR3 DNA: TGCAGCGTTCCTAGTTTACAGGGGGTATGGGGCTACACCTTC
clone size: -; V gene: TRBV20-1; J gene: TRBJ1-1; CDR3 length: 11; D gene: -; CDR3 protein: CSASRRAEAFF; CDR3 DNA: TGCAGTGCTAGCCGCCGAGCTGAAGCTTTCTTT
clone size: -; V gene: TRBV28; J gene: TRBJ1-5; CDR3 length: 16; D gene: -; CDR3 protein: CASSLWTYLSNQPQHF; CDR3 DNA: TGTGCCAGCAGTTTATGGACATACCTCAGCAATCAGCCCCAGCATTTT
clone size: -; V gene: TRBV30; J gene: TRBJ1-2; CDR3 length: 13; D gene: -; CDR3 protein: CAWALDPLYGYTF; CDR3 DNA: TGTGCCTGGGCTCTGGACCCGCTCTATGGCTACACCTTC
clone size: few; V gene: TRBV9; J gene: TRBJ2-1; CDR3 length: 14; D gene: -; CDR3 protein: CASSYGPDYNEQFF; CDR3 DNA: TGTGCCAGCAGCTATGGACCTGATTACAATGAGCAGTTCTTC
clone size: few; V gene: TRBV4-1; J gene: TRBJ2-7; CDR3 length: 14; D gene: -; CDR3 protein: CASSQGTVTYEQYF; CDR3 DNA: TGCGCCAGCAGCCAAGGGACTGTCACCTACGAGCAGTACTTC
clone size: -; V gene: TRBV7-9; J gene: TRBJ2-2; CDR3 length: 15; D gene: -; CDR3 protein: CASSSDSPFTGELFF; CDR3 DNA: TGTGCCAGCAGCTCGGACAGCCCGTTCACCGGGGAGCTGTTTTTT
clone size: -; V gene: TRBV20-1; J gene: TRBJ1-2; CDR3 length: 11; D gene: -; CDR3 protein: CSATSWREGTF; CDR3 DNA: TGCAGTGCTACCTCTTGGCGCGAGGGCACCTTC
clone size: -; V gene: TRBV29-1; J gene: TRBJ1-1; CDR3 length: 12; D gene: TRBD1; CDR3 protein: CSVEQGGTEAFF; CDR3 DNA: TGCAGCGTTGAACAGGGGGGGACTGAAGCTTTCTTT
clone size: -; V gene: TRBV5-1; J gene: TRBJ1-2; CDR3 length: 13; D gene: TRBD1; CDR3 protein: CASGSGGEDGYTF; CDR3 DNA: TGCGCCAGCGGATCAGGGGGCGAGGATGGCTACACCTTC
clone size: -; V gene: TRBV30; J gene: TRBJ2-5; CDR3 length: 12; D gene: -; CDR3 protein: CAWSVQGETQYF; CDR3 DNA: TGTGCCTGGAGTGTACAGGGAGAGACCCAGTACTTC
clone size: -; V gene: TRBV7-2; J gene: TRBJ1-2; CDR3 length: 14; D gene: TRBD1; CDR3 protein: CASSPIRDRGGYTF; CDR3 DNA: TGTGCCAGCAGCCCAATTCGTGACAGGGGCGGCTACACCTTC
clone size: -; V gene: TRBV2; J gene: TRBJ2-5; CDR3 length: 19; D gene: TRBD2; CDR3 protein: CASSEERLAQRFYQETQYF; CDR3 DNA: TGTGCCAGCAGTGAAGAAAGACTAGCTCAAAGATTTTACCAAGAGACCCAGTACTTC
clone size: -; V gene: TRBV9; J gene: TRBJ2-2; CDR3 length: 15; D gene: -; CDR3 protein: CASSAQPGNTGELFF; CDR3 DNA: TGTGCCAGCAGCGCCCAGCCCGGGAACACCGGGGAGCTGTTTTTT
clone size: -; V gene: TRBV19; J gene: TRBJ1-1; CDR3 length: 13; D gene: -; CDR3 protein: CASSIETETEAFF; CDR3 DNA: TGTGCCAGTAGTATAGAAACGGAGACTGAAGCTTTCTTT
clone size: -; V gene: TRBV30; J gene: TRBJ2-7; CDR3 length: 14; D gene: TRBD1; CDR3 protein: CAWSRTGGSYEQYF; CDR3 DNA: TGTGCCTGGAGTAGGACAGGGGGCAGTTACGAGCAGTACTTC
clone size: -; V gene: TRBV4-3; J gene: TRBJ2-1; CDR3 length: 16; D gene: TRBD2; CDR3 protein: CASSPGSGGPYNEQFF; CDR3 DNA: TGCGCCAGCAGCCCCGGAAGCGGGGGACCTTACAATGAGCAGTTCTTC
clone size: -; V gene: TRBV30; J gene: TRBJ2-3; CDR3 length: 12; D gene: -; CDR3 protein: CAWIGVGDTQYF; CDR3 DNA: TGTGCCTGGATTGGGGTTGGAGATACGCAGTATTTT
clone size: -; V gene: TRBV18; J gene: TRBJ1-2; CDR3 length: 14; D gene: -; CDR3 protein: CASSPATDPPGYTF; CDR3 DNA: TGTGCCAGCTCACCCGCCACGGACCCCCCTGGCTACACCTTC
clone size: -; V gene: TRBV7-8; J gene: TRBJ2-5; CDR3 length: 14; D gene: -; CDR3 protein: CASSSPGPTETQYF; CDR3 DNA: TGTGCCAGCAGCTCACCGGGACCAACGGAGACCCAGTACTTC
clone size: -; V gene: TRBV18; J gene: TRBJ1-5; CDR3 length: 14; D gene: -; CDR3 protein: CASSGDASNQPQHF; CDR3 DNA: TGTGCCAGCTCCGGGGACGCTAGCAATCAGCCCCAGCATTTT
clone size: -; V gene: TRBV27; J gene: TRBJ2-7; CDR3 length: 13; D gene: -; CDR3 protein: CASSRQIHGEQYF; CDR3 DNA: TGTGCCAGCAGCCGACAGATCCACGGCGAGCAGTACTTC
clone size: few; V gene: TRBV29-1; J gene: TRBJ2-5; CDR3 length: 15; D gene: -; CDR3 protein: CSSAHSAGVQETQYF; CDR3 DNA: TGCAGCTCCGCCCATAGCGCCGGAGTCCAAGAGACCCAGTACTTC
clone size: -; V gene: TRBV2; J gene: TRBJ2-3; CDR3 length: 14; D gene: TRBD2; CDR3 protein: CASGASGGANTQYF; CDR3 DNA: TGTGCCAGCGGCGCTAGCGGGGGGGCCAACACGCAGTATTTT
clone size: -; V gene: TRBV19; J gene: TRBJ2-1; CDR3 length: 16; D gene: TRBD2; CDR3 protein: CASRDIALAGYNEQFF; CDR3 DNA: TGTGCCAGTAGGGATATAGCCCTAGCGGGGTACAATGAGCAGTTCTTC
clone size: -; V gene: TRBV29-1; J gene: TRBJ1-2; CDR3 length: 12; D gene: -; CDR3 protein: CSVAAGLDGYTF; CDR3 DNA: TGCAGCGTTGCAGCGGGGCTAGACGGCTACACCTTC
clone size: few; V gene: TRBV9; J gene: TRBJ2-7; CDR3 length: 15; D gene: -; CDR3 protein: CASSVEGHSSYEQYF; CDR3 DNA: TGTGCCAGCAGCGTTGAGGGACATAGCTCCTACGAGCAGTACTTC
clone size: -; V gene: TRBV9; J gene: TRBJ2-6; CDR3 length: 16; D gene: -; CDR3 protein: CASSVGHRTGANVLTF; CDR3 DNA: TGTGCCAGCAGCGTAGGCCATCGGACGGGGGCCAACGTCCTGACTTTC
clone size: -; V gene: TRBV5-1; J gene: TRBJ2-3; CDR3 length: 13; D gene: -; CDR3 protein: CASSSGQTNTQYF; CDR3 DNA: TGCGCCAGCAGCTCCGGACAGACCAATACGCAGTATTTT
clone size: few; V gene: TRBV9; J gene: TRBJ2-7; CDR3 length: 15; D gene: -; CDR3 protein: CASSAGTYPFHEQYF; CDR3 DNA: TGTGCCAGCAGCGCCGGGACTTATCCTTTCCACGAGCAGTACTTC
clone size: few; V gene: TRBV5-1; J gene: TRBJ2-7; CDR3 length: 12; D gene: -; CDR3 protein: CASSTLNYEQYF; CDR3 DNA: TGCGCCAGCAGCACCCTGAACTACGAGCAGTACTTC
clone size: -; V gene: TRBV9; J gene: TRBJ2-5; CDR3 length: 14; D gene: TRBD2; CDR3 protein: CASSPSGFQETQYF; CDR3 DNA: TGTGCCAGCAGCCCTAGCGGCTTTCAAGAGACCCAGTACTTC
clone size: few; V gene: TRBV19; J gene: TRBJ2-5; CDR3 length: 11; D gene: -; CDR3 protein: CASSIQETQYF; CDR3 DNA: TGTGCCAGTAGTATCCAAGAGACCCAGTACTTC
clone size: -; V gene: TRBV6-5; J gene: TRBJ2-3; CDR3 length: 12; D gene: -; CDR3 protein: CASSPSTDTQYF; CDR3 DNA: TGTGCCAGCAGTCCCTCCACAGATACGCAGTATTTT
clone size: -; V gene: TRBV5-6; J gene: TRBJ2-7; CDR3 length: 14; D gene: -; CDR3 protein: CASSLDHRPYEQYF; CDR3 DNA: TGTGCCAGCAGCTTGGATCACCGACCCTACGAGCAGTACTTC
clone size: -; V gene: TRBV29-1; J gene: TRBJ2-5; CDR3 length: 13; D gene: -; CDR3 protein: CSVASQIQETQYF; CDR3 DNA: TGCAGCGTCGCCTCGCAGATCCAAGAGACCCAGTACTTC
clone size: -; V gene: TRBV9; J gene: TRBJ2-2; CDR3 length: 14; D gene: -; CDR3 protein: CASSVSSAAGELFF; CDR3 DNA: TGTGCCAGCAGCGTCTCGTCGGCCGCCGGGGAGCTGTTTTTT
clone size: few; V gene: TRBV4-1; J gene: TRBJ1-1; CDR3 length: 18; D gene: TRBD1; CDR3 protein: CASSQTKGQDPLNTEAFF; CDR3 DNA: TGCGCCAGCAGCCAGACAAAAGGACAGGACCCTCTGAACACTGAAGCTTTCTTT
clone size: -; V gene: TRBV19; J gene: TRBJ1-5; CDR3 length: 16; D gene: -; CDR3 protein: CASKERSPASNQPQHF; CDR3 DNA: TGTGCCAGTAAGGAGCGGTCCCCCGCCAGCAATCAGCCCCAGCATTTT
clone size: -; V gene: TRBV5-1; J gene: TRBJ2-1; CDR3 length: 15; D gene: -; CDR3 protein: CASSLDPAGYNEQFF; CDR3 DNA: TGCGCCAGCAGCTTGGATCCCGCCGGTTACAATGAGCAGTTCTTC
clone size: -; V gene: TRBV6-5; J gene: TRBJ1-6; CDR3 length: 15; D gene: -; CDR3 protein: CASRKRMAPSSPLHF; CDR3 DNA: TGTGCCAGCAGGAAAAGGATGGCACCGTCCTCACCCCTCCACTTT
clone size: -; V gene: TRBV2; J gene: TRBJ2-7; CDR3 length: 12; D gene: TRBD1; CDR3 protein: CASRDRVYEQYF; CDR3 DNA: TGTGCCAGCCGGGACAGGGTCTACGAGCAGTACTTC